The next 20 T cell receptor beta chains were all read from a single sample in a study of blood T cell repertoires in COVID-19. Data came from immunoSEQ multiplex PCR; TCRdb stores just in-frame clones and leaves some out. The sample lists under 250,000 clones; 80% were seen once. The sample consisted of PBMCs or T cells enriched from blood (not recorded which). These receptors all stem from a man in his thirties or forties with acute COVID-19.

This chain connects TRBV6-2 or TRBV6-3 to TRBJ1-1; D remains ambiguous. Between the trimmed V and J ends, which lost 0 bases and 7 bases, there was a span of 9 bases. The CDR3 sequence is 13 residues long. Germline V gene lookup returns CDR1 MNHEY and CDR2 SVGEGT. This CDR3 is CASSYSSAYEAFF. The CDR3 region has the DNA TGTGCCAGCAGTTACTCCAGCGCTTATGAAGCTTTCTTT.

This clone was detected a few times. The genes are TRBV5-1 and TRBJ1-3; possible D gene TRBD1, 6 bases. The V end lost 3 bases, the J end lost 0 bases, and 13 bases lay between the germline ends. The CDR3 contains 16 residues. CDR1 is SGHRS, CDR2 YFSETQ, per germline. Written as DNA, the CDR3 is TGCGCCAGCAGCTCAGGGGATCAGGGCTCTGGAAACACCATATATTTT. Its protein product is CASSSGDQGSGNTIYF.

V usage is TRBV5-6 and J usage is TRBJ2-2; 7 positions match TRBD2. The CDR3 is made up of 15 amino acids. Germline V gives CDR1 SGHDT, CDR2 YYEEEE. Losses at the gene ends were 2 bases for V and 5 bases for J; bases not matched to a gene: 6. The CDR3 DNA reads TGTGCCAGCAGCTTCACAGGAGCGGGGACCGGGGAGCTGTTTTTT. This encodes CASSFTGAGTGELFF.

This clone was counted once. The chain employs TRBV7-9 and TRBJ1-2; 7 bases fit TRBD1. CDR3 length: 14 residues. The V segment lost 3 bases and the J segment 3 bases; nucleotides outside the gene matches: 4. Germline V gives CDR1 SEHNR, CDR2 FQNEAQ (reference sequence). CDR3 DNA sequence: TGTGCCAGCAGCTTGATCGGACAGGACTATGGCTACACCTTC. This encodes CASSLIGQDYGYTF. Supplemented by reference TRBV7-9 and TRBJ1-2, the full variable domain reads DTGVSQNPRHKITKRGQNVTFRCDPISEHNRLYWYRQTLGQGPEFLTYFQNEAQLEKSRLLSDRFSAERPKGSFSTLEIQRTEQGDSAMYLCASSLIGQDYGYTFGSGTRLTVV.

This clone came up a few times. The chain uses TRBV11-2 and TRBJ2-3, with D uncertain. Trimming took 1 base from V and 2 from J, leaving 10 bases between them. This CDR3 is 15 amino acids long. Germline CDR1 SGHAT, CDR2 FQNNGV. The CDR3 loop reads CASSLAPTNTDTQYF. The CDR3 DNA reads TGTGCCAGCAGCTTAGCTCCGACAAACACAGATACGCAGTATTTT. The full variable domain, its missing parts supplied by reference TRBV11-2 and TRBJ2-3, is EAGVAQSPRYKIIEKRQSVAFWCNPISGHATLYWYQQILGQGPKLLIQFQNNGVVDDSQLPKDRFSAERLKGVDSTLKIQPAKLEDSAVYLCASSLAPTNTDTQYFGPGTRLTVL.

The genes are TRBV4-1 and TRBJ2-3; 12 bases map to TRBD2. The CDR3 covers 17 residues. Germline V gene sequence: CDR1 MGHRA, CDR2 YSYEKL. The V segment lost 1 base and the J segment 3 bases; nucleotides outside the gene matches: 5. Here the CDR3 reads CASSQVPSGGATDTQYF. The CDR3 DNA reads TGCGCCAGCAGCCAAGTACCTAGCGGGGGGGCAACAGATACGCAGTATTTT.

The V gene is TRBV12-5, the J gene TRBJ2-1; 8 nucleotides agree with TRBD2. The germline V gene encodes CDR1 LGHNT and CDR2 FRNRAP. J gave up 0 bases and V 7 bases, and 8 bases lay outside the gene matches. This CDR3 has 16 amino acids. CDR3 DNA: TGTGCTAGTGACCCTAGCGGGCCTAGCTCCTACAATGAGCAGTTCTTC. It is translated as CASDPSGPSSYNEQFF.

The V gene is TRBV6-5, the J gene TRBJ2-3; D is possibly TRBD2 (6 bases). This CDR3 has 16 amino acids. Between the trimmed V and J ends, which lost 2 bases and 6 bases, there was a span of 18 bases. Germline assignment: CDR1 MNHEY and CDR2 SVGAGI. In nucleotides, the CDR3 is TGTGCCAGCAGTTACGTCGCAGGAGGGTTTGGGGATACGCAGTATTTT. Translating gives CASSYVAGGFGDTQYF.

The rearrangement joins TRBV6-5 to TRBJ1-6; TRBD1 might be the D (5 bases). Germline CDR1 MNHEY, CDR2 SVGAGI. Trimming removed 6 bases at V and 9 bases at J, with 15 bases between. This CDR3 has 14 amino acids. CDR3 protein: CASRSDSATSPLHF. CDR3 bases: TGTGCCAGCAGAAGCGACAGCGCCACTTCACCCCTCCACTTT.

The sample holds a few counts of this clone. The chain is built from TRBV5-4 and TRBJ1-2; the D gene is possibly TRBD1 (6 bases). CDR3 length: 13 residues. Between the trimmed V and J ends, which lost 4 bases and 8 bases, there was a span of 15 bases. Germline V gene sequence: CDR1 SGHNT, CDR2 YYREEE (reference sequence). The CDR3, as DNA: TGTGCCAGCAGCCAAGAACAGGGTGGGGGCTACACCTTC. Translating it yields CASSQEQGGGYTF.

This clone came up a few times. The V call is TRBV21-1, the J call TRBJ1-1. TRBV21-1 is marked as a pseudogene. The CDR3 runs to 15 residues. The CDR3 region has the DNA TGTGCCAGCAGCACCCGGGGGGGCATGGACACTGAAGCTTTCTTT. Translated: CASSTRGGMDTEAFF.

A remark on this clone: The junction departs from the called germline gene at one end, perhaps through a read error. The chain employs TRBV12-5 and TRBJ1-2; D is ambiguous. Germline CDR1 and CDR2: LGHNT and FRNRAP. CDR3 length: 14 amino acids. CDR3 bases: TGTGCTAGTGGAAAATTCGTGGAGAACTGTGGCTACACCTTC. Translation: CASGKFVENCGYTF.

V is TRBV7-3 and J is TRBJ2-7; 8 bases line up with TRBD2. The germline V gene has CDR1 SGHTA and CDR2 FQGTGA. This CDR3 contains 13 residues. V dropped 5 bases and J dropped 5; count of bases not matched to a gene: 5. DNA for the CDR3: TGTGCCAGCAGCCGGGGGGGCGTCGACGAGCAGTACTTC. Residues: CASSRGGVDEQYF.

The rearrangement links TRBV3-1 (or the pseudogene TRBV3-2) to TRBJ1-5; TRBD1 is a possible D gene (6 bases). Trimming removed 0 bases at V and 6 bases at J, with 9 bases between. CDR1 is LGHDT and CDR2 is YNNKEL in the germline V gene (reference sequence). The CDR3 consists of 14 residues. CDR3 bases: TGTGCCAGCAGCCAAGAGGGAGGGGGTCAGCCCCAGCATTTT. It specifies CASSQEGGGQPQHF.

The chain carries TRBV6-4 and TRBJ1-1; D ambiguous. The CDR3 covers 11 residues. Trimming left V 7 bases short and J 9 bases short, with 12 bases between. The germline V gene encodes CDR1 MRHNA and CDR2 SNTAGT. CDR3 sequence (DNA): TGTGCCAGCACCGACGGGGTCCAAGCTTTCTTT. This codes for CASTDGVQAFF.

The V call is TRBV28, the J call TRBJ1-3, with D hard to call. The CDR3 is 12 residues long. With 5 bases removed from V and 8 bases from J, the gap between germline ends came to 10 bases. Germline CDR1 and CDR2: MDHEN and SYDVKM. The DNA of the CDR3 is TGTGCCAGCAGTACCCTGGAGGACACCATATATTTT. Translated: CASSTLEDTIYF.

A note on this clone: The sample carries other DNA sequences with the same CDR3. V is TRBV19 and J is TRBJ1-1, with a tentative D call TRBD1 (6 bases). Trimming left V 5 bases short and J 2 bases short, with 15 bases between. Germline V gene sequence: CDR1 LNHDA, CDR2 SQIVND (reference sequence). The CDR3 covers 15 residues. The CDR3 spells CASSSRTEINTEAFF. CDR3 sequence (DNA): TGTGCCAGTAGTTCCCGGACAGAGATAAACACTGAAGCTTTCTTT.

The rearrangement links TRBV6-1 to TRBJ1-2, with TRBD1 matching over 7 bases. The CDR3 consists of 15 residues. Germline V gene lookup returns CDR1 MNHNS and CDR2 SASEGT. V was clipped by 6 bases and J by 2 bases; unmatched bases: 9. CDR3 DNA: TGTGCCAGCAGCCGACCCCAGGGGGGCAACTATGGCTACACCTTC. As protein: CASSRPQGGNYGYTF.

The chain employs TRBV19 and TRBJ1-5; tentative D call: TRBD1 (5 bases). This CDR3 comprises 15 residues. The V and J ends lost 3 bases and 2 bases respectively, with 11 bases between them. CDR1 LNHDA and CDR2 SQIVND come from the germline V gene (reference sequence). CDR3 in amino acids: CASSMQGGGNQPQHF. In nucleotides, the CDR3 is TGTGCCAGTAGTATGCAGGGAGGGGGCAATCAGCCCCAGCATTTT.

This rearrangement joins TRBV29-1 to TRBJ2-5; D perhaps matches TRBD2 (5 bases). The V end lost 2 bases, the J end lost 5 bases, and 12 bases lay between the germline ends. CDR3 length: 13 residues. CDR1 is SQVTM, CDR2 ANQGSEA, per germline. This chain's CDR3 is CSVEYRERETQYF. CDR3 sequence (DNA): TGCAGCGTTGAATACCGTGAGCGGGAGACCCAGTACTTC.